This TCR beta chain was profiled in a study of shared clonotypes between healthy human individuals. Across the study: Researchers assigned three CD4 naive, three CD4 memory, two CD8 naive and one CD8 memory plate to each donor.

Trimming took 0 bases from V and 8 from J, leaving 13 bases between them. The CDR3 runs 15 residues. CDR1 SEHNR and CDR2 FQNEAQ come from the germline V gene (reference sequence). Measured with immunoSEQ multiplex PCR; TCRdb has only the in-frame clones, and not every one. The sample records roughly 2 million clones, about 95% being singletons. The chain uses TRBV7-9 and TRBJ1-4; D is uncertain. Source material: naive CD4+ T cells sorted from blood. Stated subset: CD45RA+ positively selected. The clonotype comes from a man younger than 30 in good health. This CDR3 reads CASSLASGSGEKLFF. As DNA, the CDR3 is TGTGCCAGCAGCTTAGCTAGTGGTTCGGGAGAAAAACTGTTTTTT.